Shown below are 10 T cell receptor beta chains from a single sample sequenced in a study of shared clonotypes between healthy human individuals. Repertoires were generated with immunoSEQ multiplex PCR, while TCRdb's copy carries only in-frame clones and drops some. Of 600,000 to 750,000 clones in the sample, 55% to 80% were seen once. The sample taken for sequencing was memory CD4+ T cells sorted from blood. Subset denoted: CD45RA-negative fraction. The origin of the receptors is a woman aged 30 to 39 in good health.

The chain joins TRBV7-9 to TRBJ2-7; TRBD1 is a possible D gene (6 bases). Germline V gives CDR1 SEHNR, CDR2 FQNEAQ (reference sequence). Trimming cost V 7 bases and J 3 bases, with 16 bases left between them. CDR3 length: 14 residues. DNA for the CDR3: TGTGCCAGCACCTCTGCAAACAGGGACTACGAGCAGTACTTC. It codes for CASTSANRDYEQYF.

CDR3 coding DNA: TGCGCCAGCAGCTTGGCGCAGGGGACGGGCACAGATACGCAGTATTTT. Its translation: CASSLAQGTGTDTQYF. The J gene is TRBJ2-3, the V gene TRBV5-1, with D perhaps matching TRBD1 (6 bases). V gave up 0 bases and J gave up 1 base, with 12 bases separating them. Germline CDR1 reads SGHRS; CDR2 reads YFSETQ. This CDR3 is built from 16 residues.

The gene calls are TRBV9 and TRBJ2-1; D possibly corresponds to TRBD2 (5 bases). Germline CDR1 reads SGDLS; CDR2 reads YYNGEE. This CDR3 has 15 amino acids. The V end was cut by 4 bases, the J end by 6 bases, with 17 bases between. CDR3 sequence: CASSPRLGRGNEQFF. In DNA form, the CDR3 reads TGTGCCAGCAGCCCCCGATTGGGGAGAGGCAATGAGCAGTTCTTC.

This clone came up once. This sequence joins TRBV5-1 and TRBJ2-7, with D maybe TRBD1 (5 bases). This CDR3 spans 14 amino acids. The V gene lost 0 bases and the J gene lost 5 bases, with 12 bases spanning the gap. CDR1 and CDR2 from the germline V gene are SGHRS and YFSETQ. CDR3 in DNA: TGCGCCAGCAGCTTGGTGGCAGGGAAAGACGAGCAGTACTTC. It translates to CASSLVAGKDEQYF.

In its sample, this clone was seen many times. The chain carries TRBV2 and TRBJ2-7; the D gene is possibly TRBD2 (6 bases). The CDR3 contains 15 residues. Germline loops: CDR1 SNHLY, CDR2 FYNNEI. V dropped 5 bases and J dropped 7 bases, with 21 bases sitting between them. The chain's CDR3 is CASSIVAAPVNEQYF. Here the CDR3 DNA reads TGTGCCAGCAGTATCGTAGCGGCCCCTGTTAATGAGCAGTACTTC.

This chain uses TRBV5-1 with TRBJ2-4; D not certain. The CDR3 extends over 10 amino acids. The germline V gene encodes CDR1 SGHRS and CDR2 YFSETQ. The V and J ends lost 5 bases and 8 bases respectively, with 5 bases between them. The CDR3 nucleotides read TGCGCCAGCAGTTGGGACATTCAGTACTTC. Protein product: CASSWDIQYF.

V gene TRBV4-1 combines with J gene TRBJ2-7; tentative D call: TRBD1 (5 bases). With 4 bases removed from V and 6 bases from J, the gap between germline ends came to 13 bases. This CDR3 contains 13 residues. CDR1 is MGHRA and CDR2 is YSYEKL in the germline V gene. Here the CDR3 reads CASSPPGQGEQYF. The CDR3 DNA reads TGCGCCAGCAGCCCGCCTGGGCAGGGCGAGCAGTACTTC.

CDR3 bases: TGTGCCAGCAGCTTAGATCAGGAATTAGCGGGAGGAGGGGAGACCCAGTACTTC. This codes for CASSLDQELAGGGETQYF. V usage is TRBV11-2 and J usage is TRBJ2-5, with 10 bases lining up with TRBD2. V was pared by 0 bases and J by 5 bases, with 12 bases of the junction left unmatched. Germline V gene sequence: CDR1 SGHAT, CDR2 FQNNGV. This CDR3 contains 18 residues.

V usage is TRBV27 and J usage is TRBJ2-3; D not certain. The CDR3 has 13 residues. Trimming cost V 4 bases and J 4 bases, with 9 bases left between them. CDR1 and CDR2 (germline): MNHEY, SMNVEV (reference sequence). The CDR3 region is CASSSRGPDTQYF. The CDR3 nucleotides read TGTGCCAGCAGTTCCCGTGGCCCAGATACGCAGTATTTT.

This clone was observed a single time. This chain uses TRBV30 with TRBJ2-2; weak D call: TRBD1 (5 bases). The germline CDR1 and CDR2 sequences are GTSNPN and SVGIG (reference sequence). The CDR3 contains 12 residues. The V end lost 8 bases, the J end lost 6 bases, and 13 bases lay between the germline ends. The CDR3 reads CAGRLTAGELFF. DNA for the CDR3: TGTGCCGGCCGCCTGACAGCCGGGGAGCTGTTTTTT.